This T cell receptor beta chain derives from a study of blood T cell repertoires in COVID-19. Across the whole study: The study drew acute and convalescent COVID-19 samples from the United States, Italy and Spain. The cDNA or gDNA used as material had been derived from T cells, B-cell-depleted T cells, or PBMCs.

Study processing details: From reference gene primer amplification, estimates of nucleated cell counts were derived. Measured with immunoSEQ multiplex PCR; TCRdb has only the in-frame clones, and not every one. The V and J calls and clone size were taken over from that table, and D and trimming were inferred from the DNA. The sample yields 350,000 to 450,000 clones, roughly nine tenths seen once. Those who participated ranged in age from roughly 18 to 90 years and resided in about two dozen US areas. The V gene end was trimmed by 5 bases and the J gene end by 4 bases; junction bases not matched to a gene: 11. CDR3 length: 16 amino acids. Germline V gene sequence: CDR1 SGHTA, CDR2 FQGNSA. In this sample, this clone turned up once.

The sequence was collected from a woman in her twenties or thirties who had recovered from COVID-19. The sample taken for sequencing was PBMCs or T cells enriched from blood (not recorded which). The chain is built from TRBV7-2 and TRBJ2-5, with 9 bases identical to TRBD1. The CDR3 sequence is CASSGTRQGVRETQYF. CDR3 bases: TGTGCCAGCAGCGGTACTCGACAGGGGGTTCGAGAGACCCAGTACTTC.